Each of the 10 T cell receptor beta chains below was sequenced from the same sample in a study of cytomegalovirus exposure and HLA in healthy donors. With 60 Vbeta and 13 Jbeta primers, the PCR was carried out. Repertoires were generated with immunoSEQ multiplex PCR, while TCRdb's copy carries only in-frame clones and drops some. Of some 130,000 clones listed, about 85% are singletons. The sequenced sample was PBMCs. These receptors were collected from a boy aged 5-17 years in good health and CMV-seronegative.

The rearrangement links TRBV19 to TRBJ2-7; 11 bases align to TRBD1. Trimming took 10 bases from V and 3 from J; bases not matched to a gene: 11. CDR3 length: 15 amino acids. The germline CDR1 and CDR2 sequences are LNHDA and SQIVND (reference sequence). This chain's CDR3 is CATTQGTGGNYEQYF. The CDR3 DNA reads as TGTGCCACCACCCAAGGGACAGGGGGTAACTACGAGCAGTACTTC.

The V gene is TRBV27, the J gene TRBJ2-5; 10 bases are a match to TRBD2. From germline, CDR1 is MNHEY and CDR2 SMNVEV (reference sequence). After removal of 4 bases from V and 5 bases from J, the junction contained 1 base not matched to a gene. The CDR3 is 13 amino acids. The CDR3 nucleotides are TGTGCCAGCAGTTCTAGCGGGGGTGAGACCCAGTACTTC. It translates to CASSSSGGETQYF.

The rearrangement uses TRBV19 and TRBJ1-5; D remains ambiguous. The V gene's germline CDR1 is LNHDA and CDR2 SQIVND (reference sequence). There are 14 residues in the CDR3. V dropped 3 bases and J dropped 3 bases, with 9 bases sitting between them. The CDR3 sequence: CASSMNSANQPQHF. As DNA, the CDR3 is TGTGCCAGTAGTATGAACAGTGCCAATCAGCCCCAGCATTTT. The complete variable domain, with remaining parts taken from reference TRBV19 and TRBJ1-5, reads DGGITQSPKYLFRKEGQNVTLSCEQNLNHDAMYWYRQDPGQGLRLIYYSQIVNDFQKGDIAEGYSVSREKKESFPLTVTSAQKNPTAFYLCASSMNSANQPQHFGDGTRLSIL.

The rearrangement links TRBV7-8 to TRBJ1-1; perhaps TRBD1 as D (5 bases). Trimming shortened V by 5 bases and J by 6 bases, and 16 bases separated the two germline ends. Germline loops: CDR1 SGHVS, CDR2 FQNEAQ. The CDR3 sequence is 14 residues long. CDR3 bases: TGTGCCAGCAGCGGTCGACAGAACAACGCTGAAGCTTTCTTT. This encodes CASSGRQNNAEAFF.

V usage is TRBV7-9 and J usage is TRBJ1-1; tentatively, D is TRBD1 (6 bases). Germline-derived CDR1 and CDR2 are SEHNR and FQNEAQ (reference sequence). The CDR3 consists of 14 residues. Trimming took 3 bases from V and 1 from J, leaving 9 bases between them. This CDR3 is CASSFQGRNTEAFF. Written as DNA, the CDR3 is TGTGCCAGCAGCTTCCAGGGGCGGAACACTGAAGCTTTCTTT.

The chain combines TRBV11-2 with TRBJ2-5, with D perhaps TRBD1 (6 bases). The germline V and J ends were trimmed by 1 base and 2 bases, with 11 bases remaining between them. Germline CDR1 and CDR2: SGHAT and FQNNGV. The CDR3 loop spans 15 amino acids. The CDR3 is CASSLVQGIQETQYF. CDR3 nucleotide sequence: TGTGCCAGCAGCTTAGTCCAGGGGATTCAAGAGACCCAGTACTTC.

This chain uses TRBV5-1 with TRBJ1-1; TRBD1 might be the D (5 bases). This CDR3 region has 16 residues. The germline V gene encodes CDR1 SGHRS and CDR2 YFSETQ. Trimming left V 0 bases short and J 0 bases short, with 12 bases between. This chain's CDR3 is CASSLVGFRVNTEAFF. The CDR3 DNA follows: TGCGCCAGCAGCTTGGTAGGTTTCAGGGTGAACACTGAAGCTTTCTTT.

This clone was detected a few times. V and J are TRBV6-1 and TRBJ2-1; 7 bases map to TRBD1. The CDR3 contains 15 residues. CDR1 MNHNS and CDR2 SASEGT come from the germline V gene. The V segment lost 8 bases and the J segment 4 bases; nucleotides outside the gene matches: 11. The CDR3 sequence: CASGSGTVPYNEQFF. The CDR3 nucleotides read TGTGCCAGCGGATCCGGGACAGTCCCTTACAATGAGCAGTTCTTC.

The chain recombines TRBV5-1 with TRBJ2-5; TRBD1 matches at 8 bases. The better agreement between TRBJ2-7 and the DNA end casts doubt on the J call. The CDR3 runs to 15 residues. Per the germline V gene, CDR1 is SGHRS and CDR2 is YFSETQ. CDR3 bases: TGCGCCAGCAGCCCTGGACAGGGTTCCTCCTACGAGCAGTACTTC. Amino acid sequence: CASSPGQGSSYEQYF.

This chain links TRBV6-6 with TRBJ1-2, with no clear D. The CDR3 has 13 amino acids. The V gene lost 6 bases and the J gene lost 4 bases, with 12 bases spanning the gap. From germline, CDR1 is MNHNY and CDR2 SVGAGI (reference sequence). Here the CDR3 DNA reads TGTGCCAGCAGGTCCATAAGCCCCTATGGCTACACCTTC. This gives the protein CASRSISPYGYTF.